The next 20 T cell receptor beta chains were all read from a single sample in a study of memory CD4+ T cells and cytomegalovirus serostatus. Single viable CD3+CD4+CD8-CD45RO+ cells were sorted as the memory CD4+ T cells. Generated by immunoSEQ multiplex PCR, the TCRdb table keeps only in-frame clones and is missing some. Here the sample spans about 50,000 clones, 65% to 85% being singletons. The material sequenced was memory CD4+ T cells from blood. The receptors come from an adult in good health and CMV-seronegative.

The chain couples TRBV19 to TRBJ2-2; TRBD2 might be the D (5 bases). The V end was cut by 3 bases, the J end by 4 bases, with 15 bases between. This CDR3 comprises 16 residues. Germline loops: CDR1 LNHDA, CDR2 SQIVND (reference sequence). CDR3 coding DNA: TGTGCCAGTAGTATCGGTGGTTTTCTAGCCACCGGGGAGCTGTTTTTT. Protein sequence: CASSIGGFLATGELFF.

CDR3 coding DNA: TGTGCCAGCAGCCGGCAGGGGGATGGCACCATATATTTT. It codes for CASSRQGDGTIYF. This chain joins TRBV9 and TRBJ1-3; 7 nucleotides align to TRBD1. From germline, CDR1 is SGDLS and CDR2 YYNGEE. V shed 4 bases and J 9 bases; nucleotides not matched to a gene: 7. The CDR3 extends over 13 amino acids.

The sample holds a few counts of this clone. The CDR3 spells CASSQDRLTGETQYF. The CDR3 DNA reads as TGTGCCAGCAGCCAAGATAGACTAACTGGGGAGACCCAGTACTTC. V usage is TRBV14 and J usage is TRBJ2-5; possible D gene TRBD2, 5 bases. This CDR3 has 15 amino acids. The germline CDR1 and CDR2 sequences are SGHDN and FVKESK. The V gene lost 0 bases and the J gene lost 5 bases, with 13 bases spanning the gap.

This clone occurred a few times. The rearrangement joins TRBV2 to TRBJ1-2; D unresolved. The length of the CDR3 is 13 residues. In germline, CDR1 is SNHLY, CDR2 FYNNEI. With 2 bases removed from V and 7 bases from J, the gap between germline ends came to 11 bases. Here the CDR3 reads CASSELSSLGYTF. In DNA form, the CDR3 reads TGTGCCAGCAGTGAACTGAGTTCGCTTGGCTACACCTTC.

The rearrangement links TRBV27 to TRBJ1-2, with D uncertain. The V and J ends lost 2 bases and 0 bases respectively, with 10 bases between them. The CDR3 contains 15 residues. Looked up from germline, CDR1 is MNHEY and CDR2 is SMNVEV (reference sequence). The CDR3: CASSLLGHPNYGYTF. The CDR3, as DNA: TGTGCCAGCAGTTTACTCGGTCACCCTAACTATGGCTACACCTTC.

This clone was detected only a few times. This rearrangement joins TRBV6-5 to TRBJ1-6; 7 bases fit TRBD1. The CDR3 sequence is 15 residues long. V was clipped by 2 bases and J by 10 bases; unmatched bases: 8. Germline assignment: CDR1 MNHEY and CDR2 SVGAGI. The CDR3 spells CASSYLGRGMSPLHF. CDR3 DNA: TGTGCCAGCAGTTACCTCGGCAGGGGGATGTCACCCCTCCACTTT.

On this clone itself: This sample includes further DNA sequences coding for the same CDR3. The chain is built from TRBV7-2 and TRBJ1-1; D not certain. From germline, CDR1 is SGHTA and CDR2 FQGNSA. This CDR3 has 14 residues. Deletions cut 0 bases from V and 2 bases from J, with 7 bases between. CDR3 region: CASSLAGSNTEAFF. In nucleotides, the CDR3 is TGTGCCAGCAGCTTAGCGGGCAGCAACACTGAAGCTTTCTTT.

The V gene is TRBV18, the J gene TRBJ2-2, with a possible D match to TRBD1 (6 bases). Germline V gene data show CDR1 as KGHSH and CDR2 as LQKENI. The V end was cut by 3 bases, the J end by 2 bases, with 13 bases between. CDR3 size: 16 residues. CDR3 sequence reads: CASSPQGTVNTGELFF. The CDR3 DNA reads TGTGCCAGCTCACCTCAGGGGACGGTTAACACCGGGGAGCTGTTTTTT.

The rearrangement uses TRBV7-9 and TRBJ2-2; unclear D gene. Germline CDR1 and CDR2: SEHNR and FQNEAQ (reference sequence). The CDR3 consists of 14 residues. Deletions cut 3 bases from V and 4 bases from J, with 9 bases between. DNA of the CDR3: TGTGCCAGCAGCTTTTCAGAGGTCACCGGGGAGCTGTTTTTT. Translating it yields CASSFSEVTGELFF.

This clone was counted a few times. The chain carries TRBV19 and TRBJ1-2, with TRBD1 as a possible D gene (6 bases). Trimming cost V 5 bases and J 5 bases, with 18 bases left between them. Per germline, CDR1 LNHDA and CDR2 SQIVND (reference sequence). This CDR3 comprises 15 residues. The CDR3 loop reads CASSPSRGISYGYTF. In DNA, the CDR3 is TGTGCCAGTAGTCCCTCCAGGGGCATAAGTTATGGCTACACCTTC.

The chain joins TRBV4-1 to TRBJ1-1; D call uncertain. V shed 1 base and J shed 0 bases, with 15 bases lying between them. Germline CDR1 reads MGHRA; CDR2 reads YSYEKL. CDR3 length: 17 amino acids. Written as DNA, the CDR3 is TGCGCCAGCAGCCAAGGTCCGCTTTCCCCCCTGAACACTGAAGCTTTCTTT. This encodes CASSQGPLSPLNTEAFF.

CDR3 in DNA: TGTGCCAGCGACCTAGGGTGGCTAATGGATGGCTACACCTTC. It codes for CASDLGWLMDGYTF. The chain has TRBV5-5 and TRBJ1-2; D is ambiguous. Germline CDR1 SGHKS, CDR2 YYEKEE (reference sequence). The CDR3 extends over 14 amino acids. Trimming cost V 7 bases and J 6 bases, with 19 bases left between them.

The rearrangement joins TRBV10-3 to TRBJ2-3; D gene uncertain. The CDR3 is 14 residues long. CDR1 is ENHRY, CDR2 SYGVKD, per germline. V was pared by 5 bases and J by 3 bases, with 12 bases between. The CDR3 sequence: CAISSISETDTQYF. The CDR3 DNA sequence: TGTGCCATCAGTTCGATCTCCGAGACAGATACGCAGTATTTT.

The rearrangement joins TRBV28 to TRBJ2-1; a weak D match, TRBD2 (5 bases). The CDR3 has 12 residues. CDR1 and CDR2 (germline): MDHEN, SYDVKM. This CDR3 reads CASQSGPNEQFF. CDR3 nucleotides: TGTGCGTCCCAAAGCGGTCCTAATGAGCAGTTCTTC.

The chain is built from TRBV28 and TRBJ1-2; 9 bases map to TRBD1. The J segment lost 4 bases and the V segment lost 3 bases, leaving 6 bases of the junction unmatched. CDR3 length: 15 amino acids. Per germline, CDR1 MDHEN and CDR2 SYDVKM. This CDR3 is CASSFDRGGVYGYTF. The CDR3 coding sequence is TGTGCCAGCAGTTTCGACAGGGGGGGCGTCTATGGCTACACCTTC.

The V gene is TRBV19, the J gene TRBJ1-6, with D possibly TRBD1 on 6 matching bases. The V gene's germline CDR1 is LNHDA and CDR2 SQIVND (reference sequence). There are 15 residues in the CDR3. Between the trimmed V and J ends, which lost 3 bases and 8 bases, there was a span of 14 bases. The CDR3 region is CASSMGAGQHSPLHF. CDR3 bases: TGTGCCAGTAGTATGGGTGCGGGACAACATTCACCCCTCCACTTT. The entire variable domain, with the rest obtained from reference TRBV19 and TRBJ1-6, is as follows: DGGITQSPKYLFRKEGQNVTLSCEQNLNHDAMYWYRQDPGQGLRLIYYSQIVNDFQKGDIAEGYSVSREKKESFPLTVTSAQKNPTAFYLCASSMGAGQHSPLHFGNGTRLTVT.

This clone was recorded once. The chain carries TRBV7-2 and TRBJ2-1; tentatively, D is TRBD2 (6 bases). CDR1 is SGHTA and CDR2 is FQGNSA in the germline V gene. V dropped 3 bases and J dropped 3 bases, with 6 bases sitting between them. The CDR3 is made up of 13 amino acids. CDR3 in DNA: TGTGCCAGCAGCTTTAGCGGCTACAATGAGCAGTTCTTC. This sequence encodes CASSFSGYNEQFF.

This clone occurred once. The chain recombines TRBV5-1 with TRBJ2-2; D is unresolved. Germline values: CDR1 SGHRS, CDR2 YFSETQ. Deletions cut 1 base from V and 0 bases from J, with 7 bases between. CDR3 size: 15 residues. For the CDR3, the DNA is TGCGCCAGCAGCTTGACTACCGCGAACACCGGGGAGCTGTTTTTT. Residues: CASSLTTANTGELFF.

The chain joins TRBV6-1 to TRBJ2-3; perhaps TRBD2 as D (5 bases). CDR3 length: 14 residues. Trimming took off 7 bases at V and 1 base at J, with 12 bases between the two ends. Germline V gene lookup returns CDR1 MNHNS and CDR2 SASEGT. The DNA of the CDR3 is TGTGCCAGCATCCCGCCCGGGGGCACAGATACGCAGTATTTT. This sequence encodes CASIPPGGTDTQYF.

This clone was seen a few times. V and J are TRBV29-1 and TRBJ1-1; the D is unclear. Germline V gives CDR1 SQVTM, CDR2 ANQGSEA. The CDR3 is 13 residues long. Trimming shortened V by 6 bases and J by 4 bases, and 15 bases separated the two germline ends. In DNA form, the CDR3 reads TGCAGCGTGTCACGGGCCAGAAGCACTGAAGCTTTCTTT. Translation: CSVSRARSTEAFF.